Reported below is one TCR beta chain. This sample was taken from a study of control samples from healthy donors and cancer patients. Sequenced by immunoSEQ multiplex PCR; TCRdb stores in-frame clones only, minus some. The repertoire holds some 140,000 clones, with roughly nine tenths as singletons. Trimming removed 4 bases at V and 0 bases at J, with 6 bases between. Germline-derived CDR1 and CDR2 are MGHDK and SYGVNS. The CDR3 contains 13 residues. Sequenced material: blood. This chain links TRBV25-1 with TRBJ1-1; D is undetermined. The TCR comes from a woman aged 25 to 45 in good health. The CDR3: CASSAQVNTEAFF. CDR3 in DNA: TGTGCCAGCAGTGCCCAAGTGAACACTGAAGCTTTCTTT.